What follows are 22 T cell receptor beta chains derived from one specimen sequenced in a study of blood T cell repertoires in COVID-19 (dated by TCRdb to between 2020 and 2021). Libraries were prepared through the immunoSEQ multiplex PCR assay. Not all clones reach the TCRdb copy of this immuneACCESS table, which keeps in-frame sequences only. Checked studies attribute under half of the gap to unresolved V genes and leave the rest unexplained. The sample table lists about 180,000 clones, roughly nine tenths of them with a count of one. Of the sample, roughly 2% is held by the ten largest clones. Sequenced material: peripheral blood. The receptors come from a man aged 18 to 30 who had recovered from COVID-19.

As to this clone: In the same sample, other DNA sequences code for this CDR3. J is TRBJ2-3 and V is TRBV7-2; 9 bases map to TRBD1. With 5 bases clipped from V and 1 base from J, the junction kept 4 bases outside the gene matches. Looked up from germline, CDR1 is SGHTA and CDR2 is FQGNSA. This CDR3 spans 15 amino acids. As DNA, the CDR3 is TGTGCCAGCAGCCTACGGACAGGGGGCACAGATACGCAGTATTTT. The encoded protein is CASSLRTGGTDTQYF.

The chain uses TRBV15 and TRBJ2-1, with 9 bases fitting TRBD1. V gave up 6 bases and J gave up 8 bases; unmatched junction bases: 5. CDR1 and CDR2 (germline): LNHNV, YYDKDF (reference sequence). There are 13 residues in the CDR3. CDR3 region: CATRGTGRDEQFF. The CDR3, as DNA: TGTGCCACCAGGGGGACAGGGAGGGATGAGCAGTTCTTC. Looking up the rest from reference TRBV15 and TRBJ2-1 gives the full variable domain: DAMVIQNPRYQVTQFGKPVTLSCSQTLNHNVMYWYQQKSSQAPKLLFHYYDKDFNNEADTPDNFQSRRPNTSFCFLDIRSPGLGDTAMYLCATRGTGRDEQFFGPGTRLTVL.

This clone has just one count. The V gene is TRBV5-6, the J gene TRBJ1-5; TRBD1 matches at 8 bases. Germline assignment: CDR1 SGHDT and CDR2 YYEEEE. This CDR3 is built from 15 residues. The V segment lost 4 bases and the J segment 1 base; nucleotides outside the gene matches: 4. CDR3 bases: TGTGCCAGCAGCCGGACAGGGCGCAGCAATCAGCCCCAGCATTTT. Translation gives CASSRTGRSNQPQHF.

The chain combines TRBV12-3 or TRBV12-4 with TRBJ2-2; the D is unclear. This CDR3 has 12 residues. V was cut by 5 bases and J by 4 bases, with 5 bases left in between. CDR3 in DNA: TGTGCCAGCAGTCTCCTCACCGGGGAGCTGTTTTTT. This codes for CASSLLTGELFF.

This sequence joins TRBV30 and TRBJ1-1, with no clear D. The germline V gene has CDR1 GTSNPN and CDR2 SVGIG (reference sequence). This CDR3 comprises 12 residues. Trimming took off 4 bases at V and 5 bases at J, with 11 bases between the two ends. The CDR3 sequence is CAWKDTGTEAFF. CDR3 coding DNA: TGTGCCTGGAAAGATACCGGGACTGAAGCTTTCTTT.

The chain recombines TRBV5-1 with TRBJ2-5; the D gene is possibly TRBD2 (5 bases). This CDR3 is built from 13 residues. Trimming removed 1 base from V and 5 bases from J, with 9 bases in between. The germline V gene encodes CDR1 SGHRS and CDR2 YFSETQ. CDR3 region: CASSLRGDETQYF. CDR3 bases: TGCGCCAGCAGCTTGCGGGGAGATGAGACCCAGTACTTC.

The gene calls are TRBV27 and TRBJ2-5; 7 bases match TRBD2. Looked up from germline, CDR1 is MNHEY and CDR2 is SMNVEV (reference sequence). The CDR3 loop spans 15 amino acids. V lost 3 bases, J lost 4 bases, and 8 bases stayed unmatched. CDR3 in amino acids: CASSFFAGDGETQYF. In DNA, the CDR3 is TGTGCCAGCAGTTTTTTTGCGGGAGATGGAGAGACCCAGTACTTC.

The genes are TRBV2 and TRBJ2-5, with 7 positions matching TRBD1. Germline V gene sequence: CDR1 SNHLY, CDR2 FYNNEI. The ends lost 7 bases at V and 0 bases at J; junction bases unmatched: 11. The CDR3 spans 16 residues. The CDR3 loop reads CASTKPGTEYQETQYF. CDR3 sequence (DNA): TGTGCCAGCACCAAGCCCGGGACAGAGTACCAAGAGACCCAGTACTTC.

The chain links TRBV9 to TRBJ1-1; 8 bases align to TRBD1. The CDR3 is 15 amino acids. Trimming cost V 0 bases and J 1 base; bases outside gene matches: 2. Per the germline V gene, CDR1 is SGDLS and CDR2 is YYNGEE. CDR3 protein: CASSVATGGNTEAFF. The CDR3 DNA sequence: TGTGCCAGCAGCGTAGCTACAGGGGGGAACACTGAAGCTTTCTTT. Filled out from reference TRBV9 and TRBJ1-1, the complete variable domain reads DSGVTQTPKHLITATGQRVTLRCSPRSGDLSVYWYQQSLDQGLQFLIQYYNGEERAKGNILERFSAQQFPDLHSELNLSSLELGDSALYFCASSVATGGNTEAFFGQGTRLTVV.

This clone has a count of ten or more. V gene TRBV3-1 (or the pseudogene TRBV3-2) combines with J gene TRBJ2-7; D may be TRBD2 (5 bases). The CDR3 length is 14 residues. Germline V gene lookup returns CDR1 LGHDT and CDR2 YNNKEL (reference sequence). V was shortened by 4 bases and J by 3 bases, with 13 bases between the two germline ends. The CDR3 reads CASSRVVGDYEQYF. The CDR3 DNA reads TGTGCCAGCAGCCGCGTGGTCGGGGACTACGAGCAGTACTTC.

The rearrangement uses TRBV19 and TRBJ2-7, with D tentatively TRBD1 (6 bases). Germline values: CDR1 LNHDA, CDR2 SQIVND (reference sequence). The length of the CDR3 is 15 residues. The V and J ends lost 5 bases and 2 bases respectively, with 16 bases between them. Here the CDR3 reads CASSATGKIPYEQYF. The CDR3 DNA reads as TGTGCCAGTAGTGCAACAGGGAAAATCCCCTACGAGCAGTACTTC.

The gene calls are TRBV28 and TRBJ1-1; D might be TRBD1 (5 bases). Trimming removed 6 bases at V and 4 bases at J, with 9 bases between. From germline, CDR1 is MDHEN and CDR2 SYDVKM. There are 12 residues in the CDR3. The CDR3: CASRGQLTEAFF. CDR3 DNA sequence: TGTGCCAGCAGGGGGCAACTCACTGAAGCTTTCTTT. Drawing the rest from reference TRBV28 and TRBJ1-1, the complete variable domain is DVKVTQSSRYLVKRTGEKVFLECVQDMDHENMFWYRQDPGLGLRLIYFSYDVKMKEKGDIPEGYSVSREKKERFSLILESASTNQTSMYLCASRGQLTEAFFGQGTRLTVV.

V usage is TRBV6-2 or TRBV6-3 and J usage is TRBJ1-2; tentative D call: TRBD1 (6 bases). The CDR3 covers 16 residues. Germline V gives CDR1 MNHEY, CDR2 SVGEGT. Trimming shortened V by 6 bases and J by 6 bases, and 23 bases separated the two germline ends. The CDR3 nucleotides read TGTGCCAGCAGCCCTAGGGTAAATCAGGGGAATAATGGCTACACCTTC. This encodes CASSPRVNQGNNGYTF.

This rearrangement joins TRBV5-1 to TRBJ2-5; weak D call: TRBD2 (5 bases). This CDR3 is 14 amino acids long. V lost 0 bases and J 4 bases, leaving 10 bases between the germline ends. Germline V gives CDR1 SGHRS, CDR2 YFSETQ. DNA of the CDR3: TGCGCCAGCAGCTTGGCGGGGATGGGAGAGACCCAGTACTTC. Residues: CASSLAGMGETQYF.

The genes are TRBV7-9 and TRBJ1-2, with no clear D. The V gene's germline CDR1 is SEHNR and CDR2 FQNEAQ (reference sequence). The CDR3 is 12 amino acids. Between the trimmed V and J ends, which lost 3 bases and 7 bases, there was a span of 9 bases. The CDR3, as DNA: TGTGCCAGCAGCTTTTCCCTGTCTGGCTACACCTTC. This gives the protein CASSFSLSGYTF.

The rearrangement joins TRBV5-6 to TRBJ1-6; TRBD1 matches 8 bases. Looked up from germline, CDR1 is SGHDT and CDR2 is YYEEEE. The CDR3 is 17 amino acids. The trim removed 3 bases at V and 0 bases at J, leaving 5 bases unmatched. The CDR3 reads CASSSQGGSSYNSPLHF. The CDR3 region has the DNA TGTGCCAGCAGCTCACAGGGGGGAAGCTCCTATAATTCACCCCTCCACTTT.

The chain combines TRBV4-3 with TRBJ2-2, with 7 bases aligning to TRBD1. The CDR3 extends over 16 amino acids. V dropped 2 bases and J dropped 5; count of bases not matched to a gene: 8. Looked up from germline, CDR1 is LGHNA and CDR2 is YSLEER. The CDR3 DNA reads TGCGCCAGCAGCCAAACCTACAGGGGATATACCGGGGAGCTGTTTTTT. Amino acids: CASSQTYRGYTGELFF.

The chain joins TRBV20-1 to TRBJ1-1; D unresolved. The CDR3 runs to 14 residues. Germline assignment: CDR1 DFQATT and CDR2 SNEGSKA (reference sequence). V lost 3 bases to trimming and J lost 3 bases, with 14 bases between them. In DNA form, the CDR3 reads TGCAGTGCTAGTCCTCCCGGGAGGGACACTGAAGCTTTCTTT. It yields the protein CSASPPGRDTEAFF.

This chain connects TRBV7-9 to TRBJ1-1; maybe TRBD1 (6 bases). The CDR3 length is 19 residues. CDR1 is SEHNR and CDR2 is FQNEAQ in the germline V gene (reference sequence). The germline V and J ends were trimmed by 4 bases and 5 bases, with 29 bases remaining between them. The CDR3: CASSSSSPLQGEVVTEAFF. CDR3 coding DNA: TGTGCCAGCAGCTCATCTTCACCATTACAGGGCGAAGTAGTGACTGAAGCTTTCTTT.

The chain carries TRBV7-9 and TRBJ2-3; TRBD2 is a possible D gene (5 bases). CDR3 length: 17 amino acids. Between the trimmed V and J ends, which lost 1 base and 0 bases, there was a span of 14 bases. Germline V CDR1 and CDR2: SEHNR, FQNEAQ (reference sequence). CDR3: CASSLDSSGLSTDTQYF. The CDR3 DNA reads as TGTGCCAGCAGCTTAGATTCCAGCGGCCTTAGCACAGATACGCAGTATTTT.

The V gene is TRBV5-5, the J gene TRBJ2-7, with 8 nucleotides matching TRBD1. Trimming removed 2 bases from V and 1 base from J; junction bases left unmatched: 8. The CDR3 has 16 amino acids. Germline V gene lookup returns CDR1 SGHKS and CDR2 YYEKEE (reference sequence). The CDR3, as DNA: TGTGCCAGCAGCTTAAGACAGGGGATATATTCCTACGAGCAGTACTTC. It is translated as CASSLRQGIYSYEQYF.

This clone showed up just once. The chain employs TRBV3-1 (or the pseudogene TRBV3-2) and TRBJ1-1, with 8 positions matching TRBD1. Germline lookup yields CDR1 LGHDT and CDR2 YNNKEL (reference sequence). The CDR3 has 16 amino acids. J was trimmed by 1 base and V by 3 bases; bases with no gene match: 7. CDR3 coding DNA: TGTGCCAGCAGCCACCTAGGACAGGGAAAGAACACTGAAGCTTTCTTT. It is translated as CASSHLGQGKNTEAFF.